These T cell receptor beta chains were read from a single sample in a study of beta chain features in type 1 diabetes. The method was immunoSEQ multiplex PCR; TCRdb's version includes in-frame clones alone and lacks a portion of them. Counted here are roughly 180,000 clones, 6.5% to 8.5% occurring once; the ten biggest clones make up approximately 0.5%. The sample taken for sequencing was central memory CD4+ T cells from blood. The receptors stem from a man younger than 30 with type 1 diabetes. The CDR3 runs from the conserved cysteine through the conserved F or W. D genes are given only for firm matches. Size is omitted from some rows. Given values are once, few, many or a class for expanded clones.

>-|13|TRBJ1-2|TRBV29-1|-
CSVQRGGDYGYTF
TGCAGCGTCCAGCGTGGAGGCGACTATGGCTACACCTTC
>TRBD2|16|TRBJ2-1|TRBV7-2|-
CASSSKTSVRYNEQFF
TGTGCCAGCAGCTCGAAGACTAGCGTCCGCTACAATGAGCAGTTCTTC
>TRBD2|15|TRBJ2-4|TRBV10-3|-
CAISESESGSNIQYF
TGTGCCATCAGTGAGTCTGAAAGCGGGAGTAACATTCAGTACTTC
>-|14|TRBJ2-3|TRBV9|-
CASSVLADTDTQYF
TGTGCCAGCAGCGTACTAGCAGACACAGATACGCAGTATTTT
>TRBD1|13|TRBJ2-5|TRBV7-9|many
CASSSRGSETQYF
TGTGCCAGCAGCTCCAGGGGGTCAGAGACCCAGTACTTC
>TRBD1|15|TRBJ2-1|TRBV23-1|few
CASSLPGQGRNEQFF
TGCGCCAGCAGTTTACCGGGACAGGGTCGAAATGAGCAGTTCTTC
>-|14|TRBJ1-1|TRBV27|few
CASSLGRGGTEAFF
TGTGCCAGCAGTTTAGGAAGGGGAGGCACTGAAGCTTTCTTT
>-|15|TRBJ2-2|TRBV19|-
CASSIRPSAAGELFF
TGTGCCAGTAGTATTCGTCCATCCGCGGCCGGGGAGCTGTTTTTT
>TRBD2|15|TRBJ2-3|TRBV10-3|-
CAISVSGGAGDTQYF
TGTGCCATCAGTGTTAGCGGGGGGGCCGGGGATACGCAGTATTTT
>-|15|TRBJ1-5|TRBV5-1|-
CASSLGQYSNQPQHF
TGCGCCAGCAGCTTGGGACAGTATAGCAATCAGCCCCAGCATTTT
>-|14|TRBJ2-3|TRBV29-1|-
CSVCWGDGPDTQYF
TGCAGCGTCTGTTGGGGGGATGGTCCAGATACGCAGTATTTT
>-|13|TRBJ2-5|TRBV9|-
CASSVGAEETQYF
TGTGCCAGCAGCGTAGGGGCTGAAGAGACCCAGTACTTC
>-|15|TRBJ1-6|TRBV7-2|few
CASSLVGQGNSPLHF
TGTGCCAGCAGCTTAGTCGGGCAGGGGAATTCACCCCTCCACTTT
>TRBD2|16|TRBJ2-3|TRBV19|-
CASSTRPGGGTDTQYF
TGTGCCAGTAGTACCCGGCCGGGGGGTGGCACAGATACGCAGTATTTT
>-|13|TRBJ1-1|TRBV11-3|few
CASSKTLGTEAFF
TGTGCCAGCAGCAAAACCCTAGGCACTGAAGCTTTCTTT
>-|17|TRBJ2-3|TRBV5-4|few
CASSPPAGAPGTDTQYF
TGTGCCAGCAGCCCCCCCGCGGGCGCGCCTGGCACAGATACGCAGTATTTT
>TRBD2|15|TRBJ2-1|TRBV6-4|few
CASSTSGGAYNEQFF
TGTGCCAGCAGTACTAGCGGGGGGGCGTACAATGAGCAGTTCTTC
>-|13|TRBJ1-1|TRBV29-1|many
CSVLGLGNTEAFF
TGCAGCGTTTTGGGGCTGGGGAACACTGAAGCTTTCTTT
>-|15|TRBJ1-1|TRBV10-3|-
CAISDTQGKNTEAFF
TGTGCCATCAGTGATACGCAGGGGAAGAACACTGAAGCTTTCTTT
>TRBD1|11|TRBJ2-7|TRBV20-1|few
CSAHKQGEQYF
TGCAGTGCTCACAAACAGGGGGAGCAGTACTTC
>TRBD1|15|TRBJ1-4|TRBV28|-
CASRWDSPRDEKLFF
TGTGCCAGCAGGTGGGACAGCCCGAGGGATGAAAAACTGTTTTTT
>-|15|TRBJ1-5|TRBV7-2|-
CASSSQVDSNQPQHF
TGTGCCAGCAGCTCACAGGTGGATAGCAATCAGCCCCAGCATTTT
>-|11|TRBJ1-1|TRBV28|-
CASSFQGRAFF
TGTGCCAGCAGTTTTCAGGGGCGCGCTTTCTTT
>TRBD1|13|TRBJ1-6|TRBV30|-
CAWSPQGSSPLHF
TGTGCCTGGAGTCCACAGGGGAGTTCACCCCTCCACTTT
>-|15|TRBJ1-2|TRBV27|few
CASSLRGPQGSGYTF
TGTGCCAGCAGTTTACGCGGGCCTCAAGGGAGTGGCTACACCTTC
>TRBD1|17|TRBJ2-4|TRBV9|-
CASSPGAGGSQKNIQYF
TGTGCCAGCAGTCCCGGGGCAGGGGGCTCGCAAAAAAACATTCAGTACTTC
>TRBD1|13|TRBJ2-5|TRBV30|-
CAWVKTGVETQYF
TGTGCCTGGGTTAAAACAGGGGTGGAGACCCAGTACTTC
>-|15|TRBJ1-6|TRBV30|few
CAWAGGFNNGSPLHF
TGTGCCTGGGCCGGGGGATTCAACAATGGTTCACCCCTCCACTTT
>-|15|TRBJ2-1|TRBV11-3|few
CASSFGAEVYNEQFF
TGTGCCAGCAGCTTTGGGGCAGAGGTATACAATGAGCAGTTCTTC
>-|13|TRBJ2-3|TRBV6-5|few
CASSPPGSDTQYF
TGTGCCAGCAGTCCACCGGGGTCAGATACGCAGTATTTT
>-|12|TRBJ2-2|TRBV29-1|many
CSVEGYTGELFF
TGCAGCGTGGAGGGATACACCGGGGAGCTGTTTTTT